The 20 T cell receptor beta chains presented below share a single source sample, sequenced in a study of blood T cell repertoires in COVID-19. Sequenced by immunoSEQ multiplex PCR; TCRdb stores in-frame clones only, minus some. Among approximately 89,000 clones listed, nearly 90% were seen once. The material sequenced was peripheral blood. The source of these receptors is a man aged 70-80 years with acute or convalescent COVID-19.

In DNA, the CDR3 is TGTGCCAGTAGTATTGGGCCCTTCCGACGCGATGGCTACACCTTC. This gives the protein CASSIGPFRRDGYTF. The V and J genes are TRBV19 and TRBJ1-2, with D hard to call. Germline assignment: CDR1 LNHDA and CDR2 SQIVND (reference sequence). V gave up 3 bases and J gave up 6 bases, with 17 bases separating them. The CDR3 spans 15 residues.

In DNA form, the CDR3 reads TGTGCCAGCATCGTAGCGGGGGGGCTTTCCTACAATGAGCAGTTCTTC. Its translation: CASIVAGGLSYNEQFF. The chain couples TRBV11-2 to TRBJ2-1; TRBD2 matches at 11 bases. Trimming took 7 bases from V and 1 from J; bases not matched to a gene: 6. Germline V gene lookup returns CDR1 SGHAT and CDR2 FQNNGV. The CDR3 loop spans 16 amino acids.

The V call is TRBV30, the J call TRBJ1-3; D is unresolved. The CDR3 sequence is 14 residues long. The V gene lost 4 bases and the J gene lost 4 bases, with 14 bases spanning the gap. Germline CDR1 GTSNPN, CDR2 SVGIG (reference sequence). The CDR3 loop reads CAWTGLALGNTIYF. The CDR3 coding sequence is TGTGCCTGGACAGGATTGGCTTTAGGAAACACCATATATTTT. Drawing the rest from reference TRBV30 and TRBJ1-3, the complete variable domain is SQTIHQWPATLVQPVGSPLSLECTVEGTSNPNLYWYRQAAGRGLQLLFYSVGIGQISSEVPQNLSASRPQDRQFILSSKKLLLSDSGFYLCAWTGLALGNTIYFGEGSWLTVV.

This clone appeared a single time. The V and J genes are TRBV15 and TRBJ1-2; TRBD1 is a possible D gene (5 bases). This CDR3 spans 14 amino acids. Germline V gene lookup returns CDR1 LNHNV and CDR2 YYDKDF (reference sequence). Trimming removed 1 base from V and 4 bases from J, with 10 bases in between. CDR3 loop: CATSRGGDSYGYTF. CDR3 bases: TGTGCCACCAGCAGAGGGGGGGATAGCTATGGCTACACCTTC.

In its sample, this clone was seen once. The gene calls are TRBV19 and TRBJ2-3; 14 bases are a match to TRBD2. The CDR3 has 18 amino acids. Per the germline V gene, CDR1 is LNHDA and CDR2 is SQIVND (reference sequence). V was pared by 5 bases and J by 4 bases, with 11 bases of the junction left unmatched. The CDR3 here is CASSLGTSGGLPSDTQYF. In nucleotides, the CDR3 is TGTGCCAGTAGTCTGGGGACTAGCGGGGGCCTACCGTCAGATACGCAGTATTTT.

This clone appeared once. The rearrangement uses TRBV28 and TRBJ1-1; D unresolved. The CDR3 has 16 amino acids. Germline CDR1 MDHEN, CDR2 SYDVKM. The ends were cut back, 7 bases at V and 4 bases at J, with 22 bases in the middle. The CDR3 nucleotides read TGTGCCAGCACTCCACCGGAGGGCCGGCTGCGCACTGAAGCTTTCTTT. It codes for CASTPPEGRLRTEAFF.

The chain joins TRBV4-2 to TRBJ1-4, with 10 bases lining up with TRBD1. The CDR3 extends over 17 amino acids. Germline CDR1 LGHNA, CDR2 YNFKEQ. V shed 4 bases and J 9 bases; nucleotides not matched to a gene: 14. The CDR3 sequence is CASSPALTGGNDKKLFF. CDR3 coding DNA: TGTGCCAGCAGCCCCGCGCTGACAGGGGGCAATGACAAAAAACTGTTTTTT.

This chain connects TRBV5-1 to TRBJ1-4, with 7 bases that match TRBD1. Germline assignment: CDR1 SGHRS and CDR2 YFSETQ. The CDR3 contains 14 residues. V lost 0 bases and J lost 8; bases outside the gene matches: 4. The CDR3 here is CASSLGPQGEKLFF. In DNA, the CDR3 is TGCGCCAGCAGCTTGGGCCCACAGGGGGAAAAACTGTTTTTT.

The chain couples TRBV19 to TRBJ1-5; 7 bases map to TRBD1. The CDR3 totals 15 residues. Losses at the gene ends were 6 bases for V and 2 bases for J; bases not matched to a gene: 7. Germline CDR1 and CDR2: LNHDA and SQIVND (reference sequence). CDR3: CASRTHRGGNQPQHF. In DNA form, the CDR3 reads TGTGCCAGTAGGACCCACAGGGGCGGCAATCAGCCCCAGCATTTT.

This chain connects TRBV28 to TRBJ1-2, with TRBD1 identical over 7 bases. This CDR3 spans 16 amino acids. J gave up 4 bases and V 2 bases, and 10 bases lay outside the gene matches. Germline loops: CDR1 MDHEN, CDR2 SYDVKM. CDR3 in amino acids: CASSLTSKGQLYGYTF. CDR3 in DNA: TGTGCCAGCAGTTTAACATCAAAGGGACAGCTCTATGGCTACACCTTC.

The rearrangement uses TRBV6-1 and TRBJ1-1, with D hard to call. CDR3 length equals 18 residues. Germline CDR1 is MNHNS and CDR2 is SASEGT. V lost 3 bases and J 5 bases, leaving 25 bases between the germline ends. The DNA for the CDR3 is TGTGCCAGCAGTGACCTCCGCCACTCAGGCCCTTCGAGTACTGAAGCTTTCTTT. Amino acid sequence: CASSDLRHSGPSSTEAFF.

The genes are TRBV28 and TRBJ2-7; no definite D call. From germline, CDR1 is MDHEN and CDR2 SYDVKM. V shed 3 bases and J shed 3 bases, with 15 bases lying between them. CDR3 length: 15 amino acids. The CDR3 protein is CASSLGPQNGYEQYF. The CDR3 DNA reads TGTGCCAGCAGTTTGGGCCCCCAGAACGGCTACGAGCAGTACTTC.

This clone was counted a single time. The chain couples TRBV28 to TRBJ1-2, with D possibly TRBD1 on 5 matching bases. Germline CDR1 is MDHEN and CDR2 is SYDVKM. The CDR3 covers 18 residues. V lost 5 bases and J 5 bases, leaving 27 bases between the germline ends. DNA of the CDR3: TGTGCCAGCAGTGCTCTGGTGGGCAGGGTGGGATCTTGGTATGGCTACACCTTC. Translation gives CASSALVGRVGSWYGYTF.

V gene TRBV6-1 combines with J gene TRBJ2-7; D possibly corresponds to TRBD1 (6 bases). CDR3 length: 14 amino acids. Trimming pared 0 bases from V and 6 bases from J, leaving 12 bases between. Germline CDR1 is MNHNS and CDR2 is SASEGT. The DNA for the CDR3 is TGTGCCAGCAGTGAAGCACTAGACAGGTTCGAGCAGTACGTC. This encodes CASSEALDRFEQYV.

The rearrangement uses TRBV2 and TRBJ2-3; 9 positions agree with TRBD2. The CDR3 consists of 15 residues. Per germline, CDR1 SNHLY and CDR2 FYNNEI. Unmatched junction bases numbered 5, after V lost 6 bases and J lost 1 base. DNA for the CDR3: TGTGCCAGCAGCGATTTAGCGGGGGGCACAGATACGCAGTATTTT. This gives the protein CASSDLAGGTDTQYF. The full variable domain, in which reference TRBV2 and TRBJ2-3 provide the parts outside the CDR3, is EPEVTQTPSHQVTQMGQEVILRCVPISNHLYFYWYRQILGQKVEFLVSFYNNEISEKSEIFDDQFSVERPDGSNFTLKIRSTKLEDSAMYFCASSDLAGGTDTQYFGPGTRLTVL.

The gene calls are TRBV7-8 and TRBJ1-1; 7 bases are a match to TRBD1. V shed 5 bases, J shed 0 bases, and the junction held 3 bases outside the gene matches. Per germline, CDR1 SGHVS and CDR2 FQNEAQ. The CDR3 contains 14 residues. CDR3 nucleotide sequence: TGTGCCAGCAGCCCGGGACAGTTGAACACTGAAGCTTTCTTT. Its protein product is CASSPGQLNTEAFF.

The CDR3 is CASSQDLWGARGSGELFF. CDR3 DNA sequence: TGTGCCAGCAGCCAAGATCTATGGGGCGCCAGGGGCTCCGGGGAGCTGTTTTTT. V is TRBV3-1 (or the pseudogene TRBV3-2) and J is TRBJ2-2, with a possible D match to TRBD1 (6 bases). The CDR3 runs to 18 residues. V was pared by 0 bases and J by 6 bases, with 20 bases between. Germline CDR1 LGHDT, CDR2 YNNKEL (reference sequence).

CDR3 residues: CASSSGATGSGNTIYF. The CDR3 DNA reads as TGCGCCAGCAGCTCGGGGGCGACAGGGTCTGGAAACACCATATATTTT. The chain recombines TRBV5-1 with TRBJ1-3; TRBD1 aligns across 7 bases. Unmatched junction bases numbered 7, after V lost 3 bases and J lost 1 base. CDR1 is SGHRS, CDR2 YFSETQ, per germline. There are 16 residues in the CDR3.

About this clone: This specimen includes other DNA sequences encoding the same CDR3. This sequence joins TRBV11-2 and TRBJ1-3; 9 bases map to TRBD1. This CDR3 comprises 15 residues. Germline loops: CDR1 SGHAT, CDR2 FQNNGV. V lost 1 base, J lost 2 bases, and 0 bases stayed unmatched. DNA of the CDR3: TGTGCCAGCAGCTTAGGACAGGGGGCTGGAAACACCATATATTTT. Protein sequence: CASSLGQGAGNTIYF.

The chain couples TRBV7-2 to TRBJ1-6, with D uncertain. The CDR3 spans 16 residues. V was trimmed by 2 bases and J by 3 bases, leaving 11 bases between them. The germline CDR1 and CDR2 sequences are SGHTA and FQGNSA. The CDR3 DNA is TGTGCCAGCAGCTTATACGCACAAGTCTATAATTCACCCCTCCACTTT. Translated, it gives CASSLYAQVYNSPLHF. The whole variable domain, remainder taken from reference TRBV7-2 and TRBJ1-6, is GAGVSQSPSNKVTEKGKDVELRCDPISGHTALYWYRQSLGQGLEFLIYFQGNSAPDKSGLPSDRFSAERTGGSVSTLTIQRTQQEDSAVYLCASSLYAQVYNSPLHFGNGTRLTVT.